The 8 T cell receptor beta chains below were found in one sample sequenced in a study of EBV T-cell therapy then PD-1 blockade in nasopharyngeal carcinoma. Treatment in this sample: AdE1-LMPpoly-expanded autologous EBV-specific T-cell therapy followed by anti-PD-1 nivolumab. TCRdb's table, derived via immunoSEQ multiplex PCR, lists solely in-frame clones and lacks some. The sample lists roughly 16,000 clones, approximately 80% occurring once. No antigens are known for them. The material was CD8+ T cells from blood, obtained at day 0 from a patient whose treatment included autologous EBV-specific T cells and nivolumab. All receptors come from a man between 35 and 55 years old with nasopharyngeal carcinoma.

The chain employs TRBV7-2 and TRBJ2-7; the D call may be TRBD1 or TRBD2 (5 bases each). This CDR3 has 14 residues. V was pared by 4 bases and J by 0 bases, with 10 bases between. CDR1 SGHTA and CDR2 FQGNSA come from the germline V gene. CDR3 sequence reads: CASSSAGTSYEQYF. For the CDR3, the DNA is TGTGCCAGCAGCTCGGCCGGGACCTCCTACGAGCAGTACTTC.

This chain links TRBV6-5 with TRBJ2-7, with 7 bases aligning to TRBD1. Unmatched junction bases numbered 7, after V lost 1 base and J lost 1 base. Germline lookup yields CDR1 MNHEY and CDR2 SVGAGI. The CDR3 totals 16 residues. This CDR3 is CASSYLRGPSSYEQYF. CDR3 nucleotide sequence: TGTGCCAGCAGTTACTTGAGGGGGCCCTCGTCCTACGAGCAGTACTTC.

V gene TRBV6-5 combines with J gene TRBJ2-7; the match to TRBD1 covers 7 bases. Per the germline V gene, CDR1 is MNHEY and CDR2 is SVGAGI. V dropped 2 bases and J dropped 2; count of bases not matched to a gene: 3. The CDR3 runs to 14 residues. CDR3 region: CASSYRGPPYEQYF. The CDR3 DNA reads TGTGCCAGCAGTTACAGGGGGCCCCCCTACGAGCAGTACTTC.

This clone was seen once. J is TRBJ2-6 and V is TRBV4-1, with D possibly matching TRBD1 (6 bases). The ends were cut back, 4 bases at V and 4 bases at J, with 11 bases in the middle. CDR3 length: 15 amino acids. CDR1 is MGHRA and CDR2 is YSYEKL in the germline V gene. The CDR3 sequence: CASSLQGLGANVLTF. The CDR3 bases are TGCGCCAGCAGCCTACAGGGTTTGGGGGCCAACGTCCTGACTTTC.

The CDR3 spells CASSFEDSGNTIYF. CDR3 nucleotide sequence: TGTGCCAGCAGCTTTGAGGACTCTGGAAACACCATATATTTT. The rearrangement links TRBV7-2 to TRBJ1-3, with unresolved D. This CDR3 has 14 residues. The V gene lost 3 bases and the J gene lost 0 bases, with 6 bases spanning the gap. Germline V gene sequence: CDR1 SGHTA, CDR2 FQGNSA.

This chain connects TRBV6-2 or TRBV6-3 to TRBJ1-5, with 7 bases lining up with TRBD1. The CDR3 spans 15 residues. Trimming took 5 bases from V and 5 from J; bases not matched to a gene: 9. CDR1 is MNHEY, CDR2 SVGEGT, per germline. CDR3 nucleotides: TGTGCCAGCAGTACCGGACAGGAGGACCATCAGCCCCAGCATTTT. Residues: CASSTGQEDHQPQHF.

This chain joins TRBV9 and TRBJ2-3; 9 bases map to TRBD2. The CDR3 runs to 17 residues. The V gene end was trimmed by 0 bases and the J gene end by 4 bases; junction bases not matched to a gene: 9. Germline V CDR1 and CDR2: SGDLS, YYNGEE. CDR3 amino acids: CASSVVVRLAESDTQYF. Here the CDR3 DNA reads TGTGCCAGCAGCGTAGTTGTTCGACTAGCGGAATCAGATACGCAGTATTTT. The whole variable domain, filled in from reference TRBV9 and TRBJ2-3, reads DSGVTQTPKHLITATGQRVTLRCSPRSGDLSVYWYQQSLDQGLQFLIQYYNGEERAKGNILERFSAQQFPDLHSELNLSSLELGDSALYFCASSVVVRLAESDTQYFGPGTRLTVL.

This chain links TRBV19 with TRBJ1-1; 7 nucleotides agree with TRBD1. Germline V gene lookup returns CDR1 LNHDA and CDR2 SQIVND (reference sequence). There are 14 residues in the CDR3. The junction had 6 bases not matched to a gene; V was cut back by 3 bases and J by 5 bases. In DNA, the CDR3 is TGTGCCAGTAGTATCGCGACAGGGTATACTGAAGCTTTCTTT. This encodes CASSIATGYTEAFF.